The entry that follows covers one T cell receptor beta chain sequence. Its cognate antigen is unknown. The PCR made use of 60 Vbeta and 13 Jbeta primers. Produced via immunoSEQ multiplex PCR; TCRdb's table is partial and in-frame only. The repertoire includes about 130,000 clones, roughly 80% of them detected once, and 2.5% to 3.5% sits in the top ten. The sample comes from a study of cytomegalovirus exposure and HLA in healthy donors. Findings and limits, study-wide: At a 0.05 false discovery rate, a later analysis found about 17,000 TCR beta sequences to be associated with HLA alleles.

Sequencing was carried out using PBMCs. This TCR came from a middle-aged man in good health and CMV-seronegative.

CDR3 in DNA: TGTGCCAGCAGCTTAAATGCGGGACAGCAAGAGACCCAGTACTTC. Protein: CASSLNAGQQETQYF. This chain joins TRBV7-3 and TRBJ2-5; TRBD1 is a possible D gene (7 bases). The germline V and J ends were trimmed by 1 base and 2 bases, with 11 bases remaining between them. This CDR3 is 15 amino acids long. CDR1 is SGHTA, CDR2 FQGTGA, per germline.